Listed below are T cell receptor beta chains from one sample, sequenced in a study of blood T cell repertoires in COVID-19. The method was immunoSEQ multiplex PCR; TCRdb's version includes in-frame clones alone and lacks a portion of them. The profile shows fewer than 200,000 clones, 88% of them singletons. Sequencing was done on a sample of peripheral blood. All receptors come from a man in his 60s with acute or convalescent COVID-19. CDR3s include the opening cysteine and the closing phenylalanine or tryptophan. A D gene is named only where the DNA matches it firmly. The size of a clone is reported for some rows only, either as once, few or many, or as a class for expanded clones.

len	j_gene	v_gene	abundance	d_gene	CDR3aa	CDR3nt
15	TRBJ2-1	TRBV18	NA	NA	CASSPIAATHNEQFF	TGTGCCAGCTCACCCATAGCAGCCACTCACAATGAGCAGTTCTTC
15	TRBJ1-6	TRBV2	few	TRBD1	CASIAGQGFNSPLHF	TGTGCCAGCATAGCAGGACAGGGCTTTAATTCACCCCTCCACTTT
16	TRBJ1-2	TRBV3-1/TRBV3-2	NA	TRBD1	CASSQGTGGNAHGYTF	TGTGCCAGCAGCCAAGGGACAGGGGGCAATGCCCATGGCTACACCTTC
16	TRBJ2-1	TRBV3-1/TRBV3-2	NA	TRBD2	CASSPMTSGGAHEQFF	TGTGCCAGCAGCCCCATGACTAGCGGGGGGGCACATGAGCAGTTCTTC
15	TRBJ2-3	TRBV7-8	once	TRBD2	CASKLAGGPTDTQYF	TGTGCCAGCAAACTAGCGGGAGGGCCAACAGATACGCAGTATTTT
13	TRBJ2-5	TRBV7-9	NA	TRBD2	CASSYSGRETQYF	TGTGCCAGCAGTTATAGCGGGAGAGAGACCCAGTACTTC
15	TRBJ2-5	TRBV5-1	NA	TRBD1	CASSVAQGAPETQYF	TGCGCCAGCAGCGTAGCACAGGGGGCCCCTGAGACCCAGTACTTC
15	TRBJ2-1	TRBV19	NA	NA	CASSMGQLSYNEQFF	TGTGCCAGTAGTATGGGGCAGCTTTCCTACAATGAGCAGTTCTTC
11	TRBJ1-1	TRBV24-1	NA	NA	CATRGDTEAFF	TGTGCCACCAGAGGAGACACTGAAGCTTTCTTT
15	TRBJ1-5	TRBV19	once	NA	CASSIGEVPNQPQHF	TGTGCCAGTAGTATAGGAGAGGTTCCTAATCAGCCCCAGCATTTT
12	TRBJ1-2	TRBV30	NA	NA	CAWSLPGPGYTF	TGTGCCTGGAGCCTCCCAGGGCCCGGCTACACCTTC
13	TRBJ1-1	TRBV6-2/TRBV6-3	NA	NA	CASSFLRGTEAFF	TGTGCCAGCAGTTTCCTCAGGGGCACTGAAGCTTTCTTT
11	TRBJ1-2	TRBV2	NA	NA	CASQVDLGYTF	TGTGCCAGCCAGGTTGACCTCGGCTACACCTTC
15	TRBJ2-1	TRBV7-3	NA	TRBD1	CASSTGRGRDNEQFF	TGTGCCAGCAGCACGGGTAGGGGGCGAGACAATGAGCAGTTCTTC
13	TRBJ2-3	TRBV24-1	NA	TRBD2	CASGTSGTDTQYF	TGTGCCAGCGGGACTAGCGGCACAGATACGCAGTATTTT
15	TRBJ1-5	TRBV19	NA	NA	CASSQRGGNNQPQHF	TGTGCCAGTAGCCAGAGGGGAGGGAATAATCAGCCCCAGCATTTT
16	TRBJ1-3	TRBV30	NA	NA	CAWSQGGANSGNTIYF	TGTGCCTGGAGCCAAGGAGGGGCCAACTCTGGAAACACCATATATTTT
13	TRBJ1-5	TRBV9	NA	NA	CASSETGGEPQHF	TGTGCCAGCAGCGAGACAGGTGGGGAACCCCAGCATTTT
16	TRBJ2-1	TRBV9	NA	NA	CASSVGDFSSYNEQFF	TGTGCCAGCAGCGTGGGAGACTTCAGCTCCTACAATGAGCAGTTCTTC
15	TRBJ1-6	TRBV4-1	NA	TRBD1	CASSQVDRESSPLHF	TGCGCCAGCAGCCAGGTCGACAGGGAGAGTTCACCCCTCCACTTT
13	TRBJ1-6	TRBV14	NA	NA	CASSTRVRSPLHF	TGTGCCAGCTCGACCAGGGTACGGTCACCCCTCCACTTT
16	TRBJ1-2	TRBV7-2	NA	TRBD1	CASSSGQGARSYGYTF	TGTGCCAGCAGTTCCGGACAGGGGGCGCGAAGCTATGGCTACACCTTC
18	TRBJ1-2	TRBV24-1	NA	NA	CATSVFRGRAREIHGYTF	TGTGCCACCAGTGTCTTCCGAGGTCGGGCTCGGGAAATCCATGGCTACACCTTC
14	TRBJ1-1	TRBV7-2	NA	NA	CASSLGGGQVEAFF	TGTGCCAGCAGCTTAGGGGGGGGCCAGGTTGAAGCTTTCTTT